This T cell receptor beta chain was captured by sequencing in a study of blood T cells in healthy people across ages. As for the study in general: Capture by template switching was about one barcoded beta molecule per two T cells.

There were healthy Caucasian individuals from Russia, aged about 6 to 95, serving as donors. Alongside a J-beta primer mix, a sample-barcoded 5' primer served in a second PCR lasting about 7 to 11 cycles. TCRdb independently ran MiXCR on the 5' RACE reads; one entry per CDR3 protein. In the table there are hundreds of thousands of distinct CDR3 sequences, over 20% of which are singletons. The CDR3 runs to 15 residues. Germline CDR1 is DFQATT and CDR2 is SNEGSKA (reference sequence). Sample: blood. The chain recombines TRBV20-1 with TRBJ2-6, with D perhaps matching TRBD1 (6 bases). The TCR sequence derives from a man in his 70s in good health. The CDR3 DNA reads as TGCAGCGCCTCGGGGACATACTCTGGGGCCAACGTCCTGACTTTC. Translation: CSASGTYSGANVLTF.